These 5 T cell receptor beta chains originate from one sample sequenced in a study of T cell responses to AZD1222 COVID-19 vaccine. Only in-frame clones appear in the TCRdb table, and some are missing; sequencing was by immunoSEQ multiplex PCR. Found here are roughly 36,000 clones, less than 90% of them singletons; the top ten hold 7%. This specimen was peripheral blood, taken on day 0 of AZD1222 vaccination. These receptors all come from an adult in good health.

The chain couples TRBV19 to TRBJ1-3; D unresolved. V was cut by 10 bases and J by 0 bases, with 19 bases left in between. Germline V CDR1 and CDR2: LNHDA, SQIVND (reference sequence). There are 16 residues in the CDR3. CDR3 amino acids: CATKNTDGSSGNTIYF. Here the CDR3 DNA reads TGTGCCACCAAAAATACCGACGGATCCTCTGGAAACACCATATATTTT.

This CDR3 is CASSKALPDNYGYTF. The CDR3 nucleotides read TGTGCCAGCAGCAAGGCCCTGCCCGATAACTATGGCTACACCTTC. This rearrangement joins TRBV21-1 to TRBJ1-2; TRBD1, the table's D call, lacks a check against the DNA. TRBV21-1 has pseudogene status. The CDR3 is 15 residues long.

The CDR3 loop is CASSPLGGDSSPLHF. Written as DNA, the CDR3 is TGTGCCAGCAGTCCACTGGGGGGGGACAGTTCACCCCTCCACTTT. The chain joins TRBV6-5 to TRBJ1-6; 7 bases line up with TRBD1. Germline CDR1 reads MNHEY; CDR2 reads SVGAGI. The CDR3 has 15 residues. The V and J ends lost 5 bases and 9 bases, in that order; junction bases with no gene match: 10.

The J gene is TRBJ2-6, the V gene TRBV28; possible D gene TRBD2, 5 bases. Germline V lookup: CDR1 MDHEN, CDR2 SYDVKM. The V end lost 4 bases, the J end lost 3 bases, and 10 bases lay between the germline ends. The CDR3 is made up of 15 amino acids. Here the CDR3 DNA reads TGTGCCAGCAGTTATCCCGGGGTTGGGGCCAACGTCCTGACTTTC. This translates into CASSYPGVGANVLTF.

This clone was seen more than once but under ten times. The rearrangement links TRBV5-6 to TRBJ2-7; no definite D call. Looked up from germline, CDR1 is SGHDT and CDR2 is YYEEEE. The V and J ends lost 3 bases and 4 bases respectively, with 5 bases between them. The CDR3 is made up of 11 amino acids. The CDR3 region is CASSSQYEQYF. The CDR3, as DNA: TGTGCCAGCAGCTCTCAGTACGAGCAGTACTTC.